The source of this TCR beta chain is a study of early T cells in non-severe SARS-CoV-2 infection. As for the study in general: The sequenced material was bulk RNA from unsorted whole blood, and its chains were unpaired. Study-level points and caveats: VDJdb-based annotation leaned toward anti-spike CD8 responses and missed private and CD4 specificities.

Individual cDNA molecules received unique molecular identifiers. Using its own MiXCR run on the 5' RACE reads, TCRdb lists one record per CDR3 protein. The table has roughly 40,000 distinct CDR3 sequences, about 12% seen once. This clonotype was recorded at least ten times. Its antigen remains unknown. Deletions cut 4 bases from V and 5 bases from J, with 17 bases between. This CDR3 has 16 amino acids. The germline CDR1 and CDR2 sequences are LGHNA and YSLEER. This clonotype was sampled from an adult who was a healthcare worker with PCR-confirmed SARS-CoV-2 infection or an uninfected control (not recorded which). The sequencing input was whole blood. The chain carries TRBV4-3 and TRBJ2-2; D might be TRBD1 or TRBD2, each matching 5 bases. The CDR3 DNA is TGCGCCAGCAGCCGAGGGACCGGGACCTCAACCGGGGAGCTGTTTTTT. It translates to CASSRGTGTSTGELFF.